Here is one TCR beta chain with its context. Its antigen remains unknown. Data came from immunoSEQ multiplex PCR; TCRdb stores just in-frame clones and leaves some out. This sample has 150,000 or so clones, with 75% to 90% found just once. This sample was taken from a study of T cell responses to AZD1222 COVID-19 vaccine. Study results and limitations: Spike-specific TCR breadth rose after two AZD1222 doses, and depth rose as well. Most donors were white British and more were female, and clonal diversity was possibly underestimated. Targets within unmutated variant regions were reportedly found for nearly half of spike-specific TCRs. The number of AZD1222 recipients seropositive at baseline was only six.

CDR3 length: 17 residues. V was pared by 1 base and J by 8 bases, with 21 bases between. The germline V gene encodes CDR1 SGHVS and CDR2 FQNEAQ. The sequence was obtained from an adult in good health. This rearrangement joins TRBV7-8 to TRBJ2-1; the D gene could be TRBD1 or TRBD2 (5 bases each). The sample in question was peripheral blood, obtained on day 0 of AZD1222 vaccination. CDR3 nucleotides: TGTGCCAGCAGCTTAGGGGGACGAAACACGATTCACCATGAGCAGTTCTTC. Its translation is CASSLGGRNTIHHEQFF. The full variable domain, with the rest looked up from reference TRBV7-8 and TRBJ2-1, is GAGVSQSPRYKVAKRGQDVALRCDPISGHVSLFWYQQALGQGPEFLTYFQNEAQLDKSGLPSDRFFAERPEGSVSTLKIQRTQQEDSAVYLCASSLGGRNTIHHEQFFGPGTRLTVL.